The clone carrying this TCR beta chain was counted at least ten times. Its antigen remains unidentified. The data belong to a study of neurological immune-mediated disorders. The study, taken as a whole, reports: HTLV-1-associated myelopathy led in TCR clonal expansion, while multiple sclerosis ranked lowest, below healthy controls. No CDR3 amino acid sequences were shared by expanded clones across subjects, suggesting private repertoires in all groups.

cDNA synthesis was performed by 5'RACE with 10-nucleotide random UMIs. A single record per CDR3 protein comes from TCRdb applying MiXCR to the 5' RACE reads. This table holds 18,000 or so distinct CDR3 sequences, roughly 10% found once. Germline CDR1 DFQATT, CDR2 SNEGSKA (reference sequence). V lost 1 base and J lost 2; bases outside the gene matches: 4. CDR3 length: 14 residues. Some 1 million sorted CD4+ or CD8+ T cells made each library. The sample taken for sequencing was CD8+ T cells from blood. This receptor was taken from a woman aged 45-60 years in good health. This sequence joins TRBV20-1 and TRBJ2-7, with 8 positions matching TRBD2. CDR3 bases: TGCAGTGCTAGAGGACTAGCGAATACCTACGAGCAGTACTTC. Amino acid sequence: CSARGLANTYEQYF.